This T cell receptor (beta chain) was profiled in a study of T cell changes during pregnancy in multiple sclerosis. Assay: immunoSEQ multiplex PCR; the TCRdb copy retains only in-frame clones and omits some. The data contain about 72,000 clones, around 92% of them seen just once; the ten biggest clones take up roughly 0.7%. The CDR3 is made up of 15 amino acids. Per the germline V gene, CDR1 is LNHDA and CDR2 is SQIVND (reference sequence). V was pared by 5 bases and J by 0 bases, with 11 bases between. This sequence originates from a female donor in good health, enrolled as a control in a pregnancy study. The chain combines TRBV19 with TRBJ1-3, with D unresolved. Source: peripheral blood, taken in the third trimester of pregnancy. The CDR3 here is CASSPTVSSGNTIYF. The CDR3 region has the DNA TGTGCCAGTAGTCCTACAGTTAGCTCTGGAAACACCATATATTTT.